This TCR beta chain comes out of a study of blood T cell repertoires in COVID-19. Turning to the study itself: The United States, Italy and Spain supplied acute and convalescent COVID-19 samples. The analysed material was cDNA or gDNA that came from T cells, B-cell-depleted T cells, or PBMCs.

Looked up from germline, CDR1 is SGHAT and CDR2 is FQNNGV. Deletions cut 6 bases from V and 8 bases from J, with 23 bases between. The CDR3 has 16 residues. Authors' processing steps: Reference gene primer amplification gave estimated nucleated cell counts. Profiling relied on immunoSEQ multiplex PCR, and the TCRdb table lists in-frame clones only, not all of them. V, J and clone size were drawn from that table, and D and trimming were deduced from the DNA. The sample holds about 180,000 clones, roughly 85% seen once. This chain links TRBV11-2 with TRBJ2-1; TRBD2 might be the D (5 bases). The sequenced material came from peripheral blood. The TCR comes from a man between 60 and 75 years old with acute or convalescent COVID-19. The CDR3, as DNA: TGTGCCAGCAGGCCTGTTAAGGGAACAGCGGCCGATGAGCAGTTCTTC. Amino acid sequence: CASRPVKGTAADEQFF.